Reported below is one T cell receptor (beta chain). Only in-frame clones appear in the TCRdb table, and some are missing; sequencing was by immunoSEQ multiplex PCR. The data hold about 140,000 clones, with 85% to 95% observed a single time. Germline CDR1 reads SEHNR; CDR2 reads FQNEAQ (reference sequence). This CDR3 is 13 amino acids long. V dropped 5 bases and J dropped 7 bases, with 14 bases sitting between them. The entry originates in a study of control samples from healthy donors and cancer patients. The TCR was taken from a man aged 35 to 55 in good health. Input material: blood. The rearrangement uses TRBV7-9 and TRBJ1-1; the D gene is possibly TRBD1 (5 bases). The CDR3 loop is CASSTDSRIEAFF. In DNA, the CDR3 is TGTGCCAGCAGCACAGACAGTCGTATTGAAGCTTTCTTT. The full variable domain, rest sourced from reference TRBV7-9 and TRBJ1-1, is DTGVSQNPRHKITKRGQNVTFRCDPISEHNRLYWYRQTLGQGPEFLTYFQNEAQLEKSRLLSDRFSAERPKGSFSTLEIQRTEQGDSAMYLCASSTDSRIEAFFGQGTRLTVV.